The 3 T cell receptor beta chains presented below share a single source sample, sequenced in a study of molecular identifiers for immune sequencing clone quantification. TCRdb reprocessed the PCR reads via MiXCR and lists one record per CDR3 protein. Here the sample spans 65,000 to 70,000 distinct CDR3 sequences, around 18% being singletons. Sequencing was carried out using naive CD8+ T cells from blood, with Jurkat cell RNA spiked in. Noted subset: FACS-sorted CD8+CD4-CCR7+CD45RA+ naive T cells. The receptors were gathered from a human donor in good health. Some libraries in this study had Jurkat cell RNA spiked in.

This clonotype was found a few times. This chain connects TRBV19 to TRBJ2-1, with a possible D match to TRBD2 (6 bases). The germline V and J ends were trimmed by 1 base and 0 bases, with 13 bases remaining between them. CDR3 length equals 17 residues. The germline V gene has CDR1 LNHDA and CDR2 SQIVND (reference sequence). The CDR3 region is CASSIALLTSSYNEQFF. The CDR3 nucleotides read TGTGCCAGTAGTATAGCCTTATTGACTAGCTCCTACAATGAGCAGTTCTTC.

This clonotype showed up many times. This rearrangement joins TRBV12-3 or TRBV12-4 to TRBJ1-5; TRBD1 matches 7 bases. There are 15 residues in the CDR3. Trimming cost V 4 bases and J 2 bases; bases outside gene matches: 5. The CDR3 bases are TGTGCCAGCAGTTCGGGACAGCGACGCAATCAGCCCCAGCATTTT. Residues: CASSSGQRRNQPQHF.

This clonotype was counted between two and nine times. One end of the junction fails to match germline, which may point to a read error. V is TRBV27 and J is TRBJ2-1; TRBD2 might be the D (5 bases). Looked up from germline, CDR1 is MNHEY and CDR2 is SMNVEV (reference sequence). The CDR3 runs 15 residues. The CDR3 bases are TGTGCCTGCAGTTTCTCCCCACTACAGCGGAATGAGCAGTTCTTC. This codes for CACSFSPLQRNEQFF.